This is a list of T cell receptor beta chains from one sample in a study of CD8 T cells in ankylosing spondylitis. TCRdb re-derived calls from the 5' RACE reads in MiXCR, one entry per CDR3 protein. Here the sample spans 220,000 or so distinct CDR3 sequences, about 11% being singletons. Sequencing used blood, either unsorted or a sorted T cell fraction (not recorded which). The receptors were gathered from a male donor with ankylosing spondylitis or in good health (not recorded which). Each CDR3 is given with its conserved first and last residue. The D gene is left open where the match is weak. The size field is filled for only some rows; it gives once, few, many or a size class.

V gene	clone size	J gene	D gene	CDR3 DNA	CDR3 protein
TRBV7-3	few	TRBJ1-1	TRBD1	TGTGCCAGCAGCCCTGGGGGGGGGACAGGGCCTTTCTTT	CASSPGGGTGPFF
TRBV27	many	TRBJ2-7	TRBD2	TGTGCCAGCAGTTTACTAGCGGGGGGGCCGTCATACGAGCAGTACTTC	CASSLLAGGPSYEQYF
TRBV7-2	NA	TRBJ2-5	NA	TGTGCCAGCAGCTTAGGTGCCGAGGATAGCGAGACCCAGTACTTC	CASSLGAEDSETQYF
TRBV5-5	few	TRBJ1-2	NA	TGTGCCAGCAGCGTCGGACAGAGCGAGACCTATGGCTACACCTTC	CASSVGQSETYGYTF
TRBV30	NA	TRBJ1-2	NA	TGTGCCTGGAGTGTACAGGTCCAGGGTGGCTACACCTTC	CAWSVQVQGGYTF
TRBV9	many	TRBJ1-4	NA	TGTGCCAGCAGCGTAGGTTCGGTGGGTTGGGGTGAAAAACTGTTTTTT	CASSVGSVGWGEKLFF
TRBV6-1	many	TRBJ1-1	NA	TGTGCCAGCAGTGAAACAGGAACAAACACTGAAGCTTTCTTT	CASSETGTNTEAFF
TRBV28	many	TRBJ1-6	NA	TGTGCCAGCAGTTTCCAGGACTCCTATAATTCACCCCTCCACTTT	CASSFQDSYNSPLHF
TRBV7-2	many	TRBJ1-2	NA	TGTGCCAGCAGCTTGAGAGGGATGGGCACTAACTATGGCTACACCTTC	CASSLRGMGTNYGYTF
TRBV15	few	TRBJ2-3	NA	TGTGCCACCAGAGAAGTGAAAAGCACAGATACGCAGTATTTT	CATREVKSTDTQYF
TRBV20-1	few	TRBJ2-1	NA	TGCAGTGCCAGCAGCGGAGGGTCTTCCTACAATGAGCAGTTCTTC	CSASSGGSSYNEQFF
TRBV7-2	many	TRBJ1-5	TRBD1	TGTGCCAGCAGCTTACTAGGGGGCGGGCAGCCCCAGCATTTT	CASSLLGGGQPQHF
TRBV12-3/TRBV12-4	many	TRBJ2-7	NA	TGTGCCAGCAGTCGAGCCACCGGGTCCGAGCAGTACTTC	CASSRATGSEQYF
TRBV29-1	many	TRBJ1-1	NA	TGCAGCGGAACCGGGACGGCGATGAACACTGAAGCTTTCTTT	CSGTGTAMNTEAFF
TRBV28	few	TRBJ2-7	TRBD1	TGTGCCAGCAGTTTCTACATCGAGGGGGCGGCGTACTTC	CASSFYIEGAAYF
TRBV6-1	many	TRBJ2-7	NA	TGTGCCAGCAGAGCCCCGGAGGGTGGCACCTACGAGCAGTACTTC	CASRAPEGGTYEQYF
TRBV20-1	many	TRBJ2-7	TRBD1	TGCAGTGCTAAGGGACAGACGTTGTACGAGCAGTACTTC	CSAKGQTLYEQYF